What follows are 8 T cell receptor beta chains derived from one specimen sequenced in a study of vaccination and CD4 T cells after COVID-19. Treatment reported: roughly 10-day PBMC culture with coronavirus spike peptide pools or control peptides (ViraFEST assay). For these receptors, no antigen is known. The Oncomine TCR Beta short-read assay was what sequenced the DNA obtained from cultured CD4+ T cells. TCRdb passed the PCR reads through MiXCR, listing each CDR3 protein once. The sample yields 15,000 to 17,000 distinct CDR3 sequences, roughly 52% seen once. The sequenced sample was CD4+ T cells from blood, cultured in vitro, obtained before SARS-CoV-2 vaccination. The receptors derive from a human donor who had recovered from COVID-19.

The chain recombines TRBV12-3 or TRBV12-4 with TRBJ1-5, with 7 bases identical to TRBD1. CDR3 length: 14 residues. Trimming cost V 7 bases and J 0 bases; bases outside gene matches: 3. CDR3 in DNA: TGTGCCAGCACACGACAGGGTAGCAATCAGCCCCAGCATTTT. This translates into CASTRQGSNQPQHF.

The chain uses TRBV5-1 and TRBJ1-1; TRBD1 might be the D (6 bases). Trimming took off 7 bases at V and 2 bases at J, with 15 bases between the two ends. The CDR3 is made up of 14 amino acids. Per germline, CDR1 SGHRS and CDR2 YFSETQ. The CDR3 region is CASSYRAGNTEAFF. CDR3 nucleotide sequence: TGCGCCAGCTCATACAGGGCTGGAAACACTGAAGCTTTCTTT.

This rearrangement joins TRBV25-1 to TRBJ2-2; 9 bases agree with TRBD2. CDR1 and CDR2 (germline): MGHDK, SYGVNS. V lost 6 bases, J lost 3 bases, and 5 bases stayed unmatched. CDR3 size: 15 residues. The CDR3 loop is CASSAGGTDTGELFF. In nucleotides, the CDR3 is TGTGCCAGCAGCGCGGGGGGGACCGACACCGGGGAGCTGTTTTTT.

In this sample, this clonotype turned up a few times. The rearrangement links TRBV7-3 to TRBJ2-1; the D is unclear. V was shortened by 3 bases and J by 3 bases, with 6 bases between the two germline ends. The CDR3 consists of 13 residues. Germline V lookup: CDR1 SGHTA, CDR2 FQGTGA. CDR3 nucleotide sequence: TGTGCCAGCAGCTTCACAATCTACAATGAGCAGTTCTTC. Protein product: CASSFTIYNEQFF.

The V gene is TRBV6-1, the J gene TRBJ2-1, with 14 bases fitting TRBD2. Germline assignment: CDR1 MNHNS and CDR2 SASEGT. Unmatched junction bases numbered 6, after V lost 6 bases and J lost 8 bases. The CDR3 loop spans 15 amino acids. The CDR3 coding sequence is TGTGCCAGCAGCCGGGGACTAGCGGGAGAATATGAGCAGTTCTTC. Its translation is CASSRGLAGEYEQFF.

The sample holds a few counts of this clonotype. This chain links TRBV29-1 with TRBJ1-3, with D perhaps matching TRBD1 (5 bases). The CDR3 is 12 residues long. Trimming removed 3 bases from V and 8 bases from J, with 11 bases in between. From germline, CDR1 is SQVTM and CDR2 ANQGSEA. CDR3 sequence (DNA): TGCAGCGTTGATAGCGGAGGGGACACCATATATTTT. Its protein product is CSVDSGGDTIYF.

The genes are TRBV20-1 and TRBJ2-7, with TRBD2 matching 9 bases. Unmatched junction bases numbered 4, after V lost 1 base and J lost 0 bases. CDR1 and CDR2 from the germline V gene are DFQATT and SNEGSKA (reference sequence). The CDR3 length is 15 residues. In DNA, the CDR3 is TGCAGTGCTAGAGTTCCAGCGGGAGGCTCCTACGAGCAGTACTTC. Translating it yields CSARVPAGGSYEQYF.

This clonotype appeared a few times. The chain joins TRBV2 to TRBJ2-1; D gene uncertain. V dropped 4 bases and J dropped 0 bases, with 10 bases sitting between them. The CDR3 is made up of 15 amino acids. Germline CDR1 is SNHLY and CDR2 is FYNNEI. In DNA form, the CDR3 reads TGTGCCAGCAGTGGGATCTTAACCTCCTACAATGAGCAGTTCTTC. Residues: CASSGILTSYNEQFF.